A selection of T cell receptor beta chains follows, all from one sample in a study of vaccination and CD4 T cells after COVID-19. TCRdb processed the PCR reads anew with MiXCR; each CDR3 protein has one entry. The sample has about 21,000 distinct CDR3 sequences, roughly 60% seen once. Source: CD4+ T cells from blood, taken after SARS-CoV-2 vaccination. The receptors shown here come from a human donor who had recovered from COVID-19. CDR3s include the opening cysteine and the closing phenylalanine or tryptophan. The D gene is left open where the match is weak. Not all rows give a size; the values are once, few, many and, for expanded clones, a class.

D: TRBD2; length: 14; size: -; J: TRBJ2-3; V: TRBV19; DNA: TGTGCCAGCCGGACTAGCGGCACGGGAGATACGCAGTATTTT; CDR3: CASRTSGTGDTQYF
D: -; length: 16; size: few; J: TRBJ1-2; V: TRBV6-2/TRBV6-3; DNA: TGTGCCAGCAGTTACTCAGGAGCCCGAGCGATCTATGGCTACACCTTC; CDR3: CASSYSGARAIYGYTF
D: -; length: 14; size: -; J: TRBJ1-2; V: TRBV2; DNA: TGTGCCAGCAGTGAAGACAGGGTGCCGCCAGGGTACACCTTC; CDR3: CASSEDRVPPGYTF
D: -; length: 16; size: -; J: TRBJ2-2; V: TRBV20-1; DNA: TGCAGTGCTAGAGATCTCAACCTTGCGAACACCGGGGAGCTGTTTTTT; CDR3: CSARDLNLANTGELFF
D: -; length: 16; size: few; J: TRBJ1-5; V: TRBV6-1; DNA: TGTGCCAGCAGTGCTCAAAGAGCCGCCGGCAATCAGCCCCAGCATTTT; CDR3: CASSAQRAAGNQPQHF
D: TRBD2; length: 16; size: -; J: TRBJ2-7; V: TRBV7-8; DNA: TGTGCCAGCAGCTTGACACTAGCGGGAGGGCTACACGAGCAGTACTTC; CDR3: CASSLTLAGGLHEQYF
D: -; length: 15; size: -; J: TRBJ2-2; V: TRBV19; DNA: TGTGCCAGTAGTATCTCGAGGGGTGACACCGGGGAGCTGTTTTTT; CDR3: CASSISRGDTGELFF
D: TRBD2; length: 11; size: -; J: TRBJ2-1; V: TRBV20-1; DNA: TGCAGTGCTAGACGGGAGGTTGAGCAGTTCTTC; CDR3: CSARREVEQFF
D: -; length: 12; size: -; J: TRBJ2-7; V: TRBV6-1; DNA: TGTCCCACCACACCTCTGCTCTACGAGCAGTACTTC; CDR3: CPTTPLLYEQYF
D: -; length: 17; size: few; J: TRBJ1-1; V: TRBV28; DNA: TGTGCCAGCAGTTTAGGGGGACCCTCAGGGGCGGACACTGAAGCTTTCTTT; CDR3: CASSLGGPSGADTEAFF
D: -; length: 15; size: -; J: TRBJ2-5; V: TRBV15; DNA: TGTGCCACCAGCAGAGTGAAAACGGCACAAGAGACCCAGTACTTC; CDR3: CATSRVKTAQETQYF
D: -; length: 14; size: -; J: TRBJ2-3; V: TRBV20-1; DNA: TGCAGTGCCCAGATCTCGGCGAGGGTAGATACGCAGTATTTT; CDR3: CSAQISARVDTQYF
D: -; length: 12; size: -; J: TRBJ1-5; V: TRBV20-1; DNA: TGCAGTGCACGCGGAAGCAATCAGCCCCAGCATTTT; CDR3: CSARGSNQPQHF
D: TRBD1; length: 15; size: -; J: TRBJ1-6; V: TRBV12-3/TRBV12-4; DNA: TGTGCCAGCAGTTTATGGACAGGCGAGAATTCACCCCTCCACTTT; CDR3: CASSLWTGENSPLHF
D: -; length: 13; size: few; J: TRBJ1-1; V: TRBV5-4; DNA: TGTGCCAGCAGCTTGGATGTGAACACTGAAGCTTTCTTT; CDR3: CASSLDVNTEAFF
D: -; length: 17; size: -; J: TRBJ2-2; V: TRBV6-5; DNA: TGTGCCAGCAGTTACTCGTCCAGCCAGTGGGGCACCGGGGAGCTGTTTTTT; CDR3: CASSYSSSQWGTGELFF